The 5 T cell receptor beta chains below were found in one sample sequenced in a study of blood T cell repertoires in COVID-19. The table came from immunoSEQ multiplex PCR; TCRdb's copy has only in-frame clones and leaves some out. The sample contains tens of thousands of clones, around 87% of which appear only once. The sample was peripheral blood. The receptors were gathered from a man aged 50 to 59 with active or convalescent COVID-19.

This chain joins TRBV4-1 and TRBJ1-4, with TRBD1 identical over 7 bases. V shed 2 bases and J 7 bases; nucleotides not matched to a gene: 7. CDR1 MGHRA and CDR2 YSYEKL come from the germline V gene. CDR3 length: 15 amino acids. The CDR3: CASSQKGGAGEKLFF. The CDR3 bases are TGCGCCAGCAGCCAAAAAGGGGGCGCAGGTGAAAAACTGTTTTTT.

DNA for the CDR3: TGTGCCAGCAGTTGGACGCTAGCGGGGTTGTACGAGCAGTACTTC. Its protein is CASSWTLAGLYEQYF. This chain links TRBV27 with TRBJ2-7; 9 bases agree with TRBD2. Germline V gene data show CDR1 as MNHEY and CDR2 as SMNVEV (reference sequence). After removal of 4 bases from V and 4 bases from J, the junction contained 8 bases not matched to a gene. The CDR3 is made up of 15 amino acids.

This clone was found a few times. V is TRBV11-2 and J is TRBJ1-1, with a possible D match to TRBD1 (5 bases). V dropped 3 bases and J dropped 3 bases, with 8 bases sitting between them. This CDR3 has 13 amino acids. CDR1 SGHAT and CDR2 FQNNGV come from the germline V gene. The CDR3 DNA reads TGTGCCAGCAGCTTTTCGACAGACACTGAAGCTTTCTTT. It specifies CASSFSTDTEAFF.

V is TRBV7-2 and J is TRBJ1-3; 7 bases fit TRBD1. Trimming removed 4 bases from V and 6 bases from J; junction bases left unmatched: 12. The CDR3 has 16 amino acids. CDR1 SGHTA and CDR2 FQGNSA come from the germline V gene. CDR3 protein: CASSSSPPGQQNTIYF. The CDR3 DNA sequence: TGTGCCAGCAGCTCGTCTCCTCCGGGACAGCAAAACACCATATATTTT.

This clone was counted only a few times. The chain carries TRBV28 and TRBJ2-1, with 14 bases identical to TRBD2. CDR1 is MDHEN, CDR2 SYDVKM, per germline. V lost 9 bases and J lost 10; bases outside the gene matches: 8. This CDR3 is built from 14 residues. The CDR3 region is CASLGLAGAGEQFF. The CDR3 DNA follows: TGTGCCAGTCTGGGACTAGCGGGGGCGGGGGAGCAGTTCTTC.